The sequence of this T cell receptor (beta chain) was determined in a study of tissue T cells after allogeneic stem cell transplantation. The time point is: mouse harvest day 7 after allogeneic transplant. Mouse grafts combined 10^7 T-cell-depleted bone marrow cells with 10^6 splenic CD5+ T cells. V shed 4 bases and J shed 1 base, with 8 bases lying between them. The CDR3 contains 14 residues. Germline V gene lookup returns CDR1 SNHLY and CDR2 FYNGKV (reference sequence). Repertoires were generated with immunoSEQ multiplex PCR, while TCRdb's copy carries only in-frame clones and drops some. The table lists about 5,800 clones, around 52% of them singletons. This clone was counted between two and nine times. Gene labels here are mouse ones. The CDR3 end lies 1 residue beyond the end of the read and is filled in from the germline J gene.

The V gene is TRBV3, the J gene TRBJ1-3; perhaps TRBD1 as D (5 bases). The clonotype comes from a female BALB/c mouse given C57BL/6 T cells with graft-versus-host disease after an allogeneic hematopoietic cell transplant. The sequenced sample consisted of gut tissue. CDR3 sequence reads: CASSSQGSGNTLYF. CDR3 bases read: TGTGCCAGCAGCTCTCAGGGATCTGGAAATACGCTCTAT.